This T cell receptor beta chain stems from a study of blood T cell repertoires in COVID-19. TCRdb's copy holds only in-frame clones and misses some; the assay was immunoSEQ multiplex PCR. The repertoire holds approximately 75,000 clones, about three quarters seen once, with 28% in the top ten. Germline V gives CDR1 LNHNV, CDR2 YYDKDF (reference sequence). This CDR3 spans 16 amino acids. The V and J ends lost 1 base and 5 bases respectively, with 14 bases between them. Sample: peripheral blood. This TCR came from a woman older than 75 with active or convalescent COVID-19. The chain has TRBV15 and TRBJ1-4, with D possibly being TRBD1 (5 bases). The CDR3 loop is CATSRVQGGRNEKLFF. CDR3 in DNA: TGTGCCACCAGCAGAGTTCAGGGAGGGCGGAATGAAAAACTGTTTTTT.